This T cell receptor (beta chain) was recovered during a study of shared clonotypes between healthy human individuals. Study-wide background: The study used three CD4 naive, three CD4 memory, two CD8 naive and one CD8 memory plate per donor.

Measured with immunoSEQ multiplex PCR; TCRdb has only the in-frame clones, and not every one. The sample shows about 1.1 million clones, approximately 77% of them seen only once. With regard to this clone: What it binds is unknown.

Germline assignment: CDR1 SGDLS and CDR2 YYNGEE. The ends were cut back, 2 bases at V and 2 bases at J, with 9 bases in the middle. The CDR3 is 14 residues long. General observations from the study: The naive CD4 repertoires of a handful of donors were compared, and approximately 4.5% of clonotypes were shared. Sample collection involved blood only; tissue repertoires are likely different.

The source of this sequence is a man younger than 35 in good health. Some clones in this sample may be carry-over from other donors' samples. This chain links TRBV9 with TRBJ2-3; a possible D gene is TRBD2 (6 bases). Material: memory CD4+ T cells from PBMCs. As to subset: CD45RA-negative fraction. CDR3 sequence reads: CASSVSGNTDTQYF. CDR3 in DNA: TGTGCCAGCAGCGTTAGCGGCAACACAGATACGCAGTATTTT.